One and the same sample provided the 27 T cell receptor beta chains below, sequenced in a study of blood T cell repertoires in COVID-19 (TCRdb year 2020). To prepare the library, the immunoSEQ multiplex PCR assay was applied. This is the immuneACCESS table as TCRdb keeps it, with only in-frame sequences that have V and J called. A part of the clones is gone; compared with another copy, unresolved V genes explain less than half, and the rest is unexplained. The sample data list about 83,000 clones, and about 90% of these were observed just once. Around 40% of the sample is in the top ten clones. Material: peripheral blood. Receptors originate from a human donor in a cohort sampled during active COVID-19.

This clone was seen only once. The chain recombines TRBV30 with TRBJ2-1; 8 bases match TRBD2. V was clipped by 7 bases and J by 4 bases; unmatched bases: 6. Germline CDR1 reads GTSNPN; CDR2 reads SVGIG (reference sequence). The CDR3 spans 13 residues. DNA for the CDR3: TGTGCCTATTCGGGGGGGCCGTACAATGAGCAGTTCTTC. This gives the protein CAYSGGPYNEQFF.

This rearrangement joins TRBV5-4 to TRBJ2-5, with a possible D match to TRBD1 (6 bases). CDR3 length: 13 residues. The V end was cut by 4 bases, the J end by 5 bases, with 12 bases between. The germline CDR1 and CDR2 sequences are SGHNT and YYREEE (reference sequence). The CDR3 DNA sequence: TGTGCCAGCAGCCGACAGGAGTTGGAGACCCAGTACTTC. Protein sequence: CASSRQELETQYF.

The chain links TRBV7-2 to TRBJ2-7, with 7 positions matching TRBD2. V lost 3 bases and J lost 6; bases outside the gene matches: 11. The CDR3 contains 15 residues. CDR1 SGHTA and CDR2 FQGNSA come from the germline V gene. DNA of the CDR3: TGTGCCAGCAGCTTCTCACCCGGGAGGCCAGGCGAGCAGTACTTC. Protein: CASSFSPGRPGEQYF.

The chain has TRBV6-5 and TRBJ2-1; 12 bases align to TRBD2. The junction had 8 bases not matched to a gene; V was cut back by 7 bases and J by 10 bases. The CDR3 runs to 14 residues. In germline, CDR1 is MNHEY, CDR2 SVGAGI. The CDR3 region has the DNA TGTGCCAGCAAAGAGACTAGCGGGAGTTACGAGCAGTTCTTC. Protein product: CASKETSGSYEQFF.

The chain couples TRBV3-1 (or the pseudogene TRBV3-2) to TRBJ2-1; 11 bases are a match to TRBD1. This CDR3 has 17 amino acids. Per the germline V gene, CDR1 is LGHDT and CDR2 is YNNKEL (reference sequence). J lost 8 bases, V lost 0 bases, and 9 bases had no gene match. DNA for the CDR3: TGTGCCAGCAGCCAAGAATCGAGGACAGGGGGCCTCGATGAGCAGTTCTTC. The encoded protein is CASSQESRTGGLDEQFF.

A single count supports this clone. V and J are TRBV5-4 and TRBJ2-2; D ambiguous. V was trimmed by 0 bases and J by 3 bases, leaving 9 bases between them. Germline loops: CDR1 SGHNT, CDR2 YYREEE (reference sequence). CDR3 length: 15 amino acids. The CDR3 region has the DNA TGTGCCAGCAGCTTGGAACCCGCGGACACCGGGGAGCTGTTTTTT. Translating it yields CASSLEPADTGELFF.

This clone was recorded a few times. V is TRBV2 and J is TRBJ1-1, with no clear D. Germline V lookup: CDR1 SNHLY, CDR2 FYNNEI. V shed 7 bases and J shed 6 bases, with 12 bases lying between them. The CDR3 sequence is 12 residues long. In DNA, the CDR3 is TGTGCCAGCAACCTGGGAGTGGCTGAAGCTTTCTTT. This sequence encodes CASNLGVAEAFF.

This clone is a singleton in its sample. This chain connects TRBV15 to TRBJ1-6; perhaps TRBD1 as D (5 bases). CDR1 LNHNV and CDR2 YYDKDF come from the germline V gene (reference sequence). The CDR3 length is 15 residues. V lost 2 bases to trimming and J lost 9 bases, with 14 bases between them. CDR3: CATSRPTGGGSPLHF. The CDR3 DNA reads TGTGCCACCAGCAGACCGACTGGGGGAGGTTCACCCCTCCACTTT.

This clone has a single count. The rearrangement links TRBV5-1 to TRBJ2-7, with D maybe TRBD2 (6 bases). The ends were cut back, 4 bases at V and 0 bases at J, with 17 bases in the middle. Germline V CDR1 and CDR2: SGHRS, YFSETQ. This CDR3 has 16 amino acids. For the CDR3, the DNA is TGCGCCAGCAGCCCCCGCGTGGGCGGGAACTCCTACGAGCAGTACTTC. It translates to CASSPRVGGNSYEQYF.

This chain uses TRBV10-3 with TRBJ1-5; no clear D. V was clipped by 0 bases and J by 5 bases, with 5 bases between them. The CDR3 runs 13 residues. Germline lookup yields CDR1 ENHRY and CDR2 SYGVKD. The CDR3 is CAISESRHQPQHF. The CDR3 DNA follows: TGTGCCATCAGTGAGTCGAGGCATCAGCCCCAGCATTTT.

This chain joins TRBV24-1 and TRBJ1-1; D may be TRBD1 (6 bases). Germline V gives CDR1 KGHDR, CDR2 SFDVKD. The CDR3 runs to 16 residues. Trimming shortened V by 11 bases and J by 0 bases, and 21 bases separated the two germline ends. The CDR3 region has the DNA TGTGCCATCGATTGGACAGCCCTATTCATGAACACTGAAGCTTTCTTT. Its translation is CAIDWTALFMNTEAFF.

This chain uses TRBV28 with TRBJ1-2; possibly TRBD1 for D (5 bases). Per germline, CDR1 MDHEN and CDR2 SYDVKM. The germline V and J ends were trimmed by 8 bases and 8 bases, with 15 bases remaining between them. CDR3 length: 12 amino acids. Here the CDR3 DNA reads TGTGCCAGCTACAAAGGGGCTGGGGGCTACACCTTC. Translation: CASYKGAGGYTF.

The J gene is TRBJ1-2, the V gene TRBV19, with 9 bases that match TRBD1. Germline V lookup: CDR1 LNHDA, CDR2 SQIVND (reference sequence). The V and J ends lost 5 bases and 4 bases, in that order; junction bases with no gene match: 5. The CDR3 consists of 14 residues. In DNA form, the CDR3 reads TGTGCCAGTAGTCCAGGACAGGGGCCCTATGGCTACACCTTC. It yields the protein CASSPGQGPYGYTF.

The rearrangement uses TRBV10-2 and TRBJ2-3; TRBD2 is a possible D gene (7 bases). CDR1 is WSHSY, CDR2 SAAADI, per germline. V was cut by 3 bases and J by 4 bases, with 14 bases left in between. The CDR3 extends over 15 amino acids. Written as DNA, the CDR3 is TGCGCCAGCAGTGAAACGGGGGGCCTTTCAGATACGCAGTATTTT. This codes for CASSETGGLSDTQYF.

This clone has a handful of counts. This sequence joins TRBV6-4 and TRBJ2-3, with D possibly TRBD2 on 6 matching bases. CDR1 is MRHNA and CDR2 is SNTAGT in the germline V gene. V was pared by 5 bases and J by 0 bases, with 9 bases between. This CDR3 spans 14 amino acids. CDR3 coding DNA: TGTGCCAGCAGTCGGGAGCGAAGCACAGATACGCAGTATTTT. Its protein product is CASSRERSTDTQYF.

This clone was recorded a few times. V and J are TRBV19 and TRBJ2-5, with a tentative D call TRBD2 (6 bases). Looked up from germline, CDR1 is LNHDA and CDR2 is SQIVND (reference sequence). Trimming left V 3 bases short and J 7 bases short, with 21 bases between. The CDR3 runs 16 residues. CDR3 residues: CASSMEGEVGAVTQYF. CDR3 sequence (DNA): TGTGCCAGTAGTATGGAAGGGGAGGTTGGTGCTGTGACCCAGTACTTC.

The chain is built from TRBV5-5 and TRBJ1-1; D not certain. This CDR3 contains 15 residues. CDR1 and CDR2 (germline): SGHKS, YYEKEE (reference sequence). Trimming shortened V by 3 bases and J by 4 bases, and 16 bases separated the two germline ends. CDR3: CASSSLEAATTEAFF. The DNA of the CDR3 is TGTGCCAGCAGCTCCCTCGAGGCGGCCACCACTGAAGCTTTCTTT. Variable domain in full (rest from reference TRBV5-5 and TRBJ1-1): DAGVTQSPTHLIKTRGQQVTLRCSPISGHKSVSWYQQVLGQGPQFIFQYYEKEERGRGNFPDRFSARQFPNYSSELNVNALLLGDSALYLCASSSLEAATTEAFFGQGTRLTVV.

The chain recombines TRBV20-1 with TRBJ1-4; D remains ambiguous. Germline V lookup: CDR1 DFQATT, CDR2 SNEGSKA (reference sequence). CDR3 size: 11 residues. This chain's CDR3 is CSPFSIEGLFF. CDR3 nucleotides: TGCTCCCCCTTTTCCATAGAGGGACTGTTTTTT.

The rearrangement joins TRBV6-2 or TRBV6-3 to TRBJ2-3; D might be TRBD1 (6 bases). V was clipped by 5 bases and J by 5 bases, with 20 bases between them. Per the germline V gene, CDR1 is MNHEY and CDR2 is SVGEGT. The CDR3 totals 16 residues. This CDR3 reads CASSPYRDQGRDTQYF. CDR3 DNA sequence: TGTGCCAGCAGTCCATACCGGGACCAGGGGCGAGATACGCAGTATTTT.

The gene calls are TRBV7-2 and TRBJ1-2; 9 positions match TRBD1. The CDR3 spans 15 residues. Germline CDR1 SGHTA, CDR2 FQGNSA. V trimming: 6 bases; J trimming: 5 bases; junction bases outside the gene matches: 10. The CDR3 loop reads CASRLGQGIGYGYTF. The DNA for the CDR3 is TGTGCCAGCAGACTGGGACAGGGTATTGGTTATGGCTACACCTTC. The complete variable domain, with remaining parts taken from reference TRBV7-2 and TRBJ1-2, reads GAGVSQSPSNKVTEKGKDVELRCDPISGHTALYWYRQSLGQGLEFLIYFQGNSAPDKSGLPSDRFSAERTGGSVSTLTIQRTQQEDSAVYLCASRLGQGIGYGYTFGSGTRLTVV.

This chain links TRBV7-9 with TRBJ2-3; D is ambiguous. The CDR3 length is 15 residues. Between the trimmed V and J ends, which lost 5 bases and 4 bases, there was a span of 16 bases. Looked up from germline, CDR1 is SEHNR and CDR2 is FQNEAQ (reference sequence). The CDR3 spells CASSLGGTSSDTQYF. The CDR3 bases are TGTGCCAGCAGCCTAGGCGGAACAAGTTCAGATACGCAGTATTTT.

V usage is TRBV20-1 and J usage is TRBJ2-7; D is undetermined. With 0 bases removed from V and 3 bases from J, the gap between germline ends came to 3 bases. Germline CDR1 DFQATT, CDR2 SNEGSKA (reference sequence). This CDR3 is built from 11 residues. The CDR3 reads CSARDGYEQYF. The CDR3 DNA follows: TGCAGTGCTAGAGACGGCTACGAGCAGTACTTC.

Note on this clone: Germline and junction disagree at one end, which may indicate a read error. In DNA, the CDR3 is TGTGCTAGCAGCTTTGGGACAGGGCCAGATACGCAGTATTTT. The encoded protein is CASSFGTGPDTQYF. The rearrangement links TRBV7-7 to TRBJ2-3, with 9 bases lining up with TRBD1. The CDR3 has 14 amino acids. From germline, CDR1 is SSHAT and CDR2 FNYEAQ (reference sequence).

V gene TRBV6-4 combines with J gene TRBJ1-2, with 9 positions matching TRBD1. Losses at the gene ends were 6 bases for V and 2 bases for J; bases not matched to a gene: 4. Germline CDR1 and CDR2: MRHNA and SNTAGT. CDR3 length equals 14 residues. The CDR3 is CASSAGTGNYGYTF. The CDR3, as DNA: TGTGCCAGCAGCGCCGGGACAGGGAACTATGGCTACACCTTC.

As DNA, the CDR3 is TGTGCCAGCAGCCAAGACCTCGGTTCCTACGAGCAGTACTTC. This gives the protein CASSQDLGSYEQYF. The chain couples TRBV4-2 to TRBJ2-7, with D unresolved. The CDR3 sequence is 14 residues long. The V and J ends lost 0 bases and 1 base respectively, with 7 bases between them. Germline V CDR1 and CDR2: LGHNA, YNFKEQ.

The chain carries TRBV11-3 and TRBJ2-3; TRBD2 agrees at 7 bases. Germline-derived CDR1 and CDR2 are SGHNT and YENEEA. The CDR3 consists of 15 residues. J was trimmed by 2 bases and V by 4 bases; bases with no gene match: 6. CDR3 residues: CASSSIAGVTDTQYF. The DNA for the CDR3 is TGTGCCAGCAGCTCTATAGCGGGCGTCACAGATACGCAGTATTTT.

The CDR3 sequence: CASSSTGAAKTLYNSPLHF. CDR3 DNA sequence: TGTGCCAGCAGTTCGACAGGGGCCGCAAAAACCCTCTATAATTCACCCCTCCACTTT. The chain recombines TRBV28 with TRBJ1-6; TRBD1 matches at 8 bases. CDR1 and CDR2 from the germline V gene are MDHEN and SYDVKM. This CDR3 has 19 residues. The trim removed 4 bases at V and 3 bases at J, leaving 14 bases unmatched.